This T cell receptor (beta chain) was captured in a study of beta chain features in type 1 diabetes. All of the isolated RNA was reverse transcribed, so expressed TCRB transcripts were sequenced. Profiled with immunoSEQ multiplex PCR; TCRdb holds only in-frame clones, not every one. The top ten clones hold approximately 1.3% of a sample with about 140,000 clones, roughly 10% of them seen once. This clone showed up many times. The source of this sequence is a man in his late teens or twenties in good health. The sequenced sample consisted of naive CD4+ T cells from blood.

CDR3 amino acids: CASSRGATAYEQYF. CDR3 sequence (DNA): TGTGCCAGCAGCCGGGGGGCTACCGCCTACGAGCAGTACTTC. The chain uses TRBV7-2 and TRBJ2-7; possible D gene TRBD2, 7 bases. The CDR3 extends over 14 amino acids. The germline CDR1 and CDR2 sequences are SGHTA and FQGNSA. The ends were cut back, 5 bases at V and 2 bases at J, with 13 bases in the middle.